This T cell receptor beta chain appears in the sequencing data of a study of CD8 T cells in ankylosing spondylitis. The CDR3 extends over 14 amino acids. V dropped 2 bases and J dropped 5; count of bases not matched to a gene: 5. CDR1 DFQATT and CDR2 SNEGSKA come from the germline V gene (reference sequence). TCRdb processed the 5' RACE reads anew with MiXCR; each CDR3 protein has one entry. In the table there are more than 250,000 distinct CDR3 sequences, approximately 10% of which are singletons. This clonotype was seen only a few times. The sequenced material came from blood, either unsorted or a sorted T cell fraction (not recorded which). This sequence was found in a female donor with ankylosing spondylitis or in good health (not recorded which). This chain links TRBV20-1 with TRBJ1-4, with 7 bases identical to TRBD1. CDR3 coding DNA: TGCAGTGCTAGAAGGGGGACAGTAAATGAAAAACTGTTTTTT. This encodes CSARRGTVNEKLFF.